Shown below are 19 T cell receptor beta chains from a single sample sequenced in a study of a mutant IDH1 vaccine in newly diagnosed glioma. Time point reported: week 47, end of study. Vaccination used 300 ug of mutant IDH1 20-mer peptide per dose, with topical imiquimod. Which antigens these TCRs recognize remains unknown. Some clones are missing from TCRdb's copy, which holds only in-frame ones; the method was immunoSEQ multiplex PCR. The sample shows about 34,000 clones, more than 80% of them seen only once. Sequenced here: PBMCs, sampled from a glioma patient whose treatment included an IDH1 peptide vaccine. Receptor source: a woman in her forties with glioma.

The chain employs TRBV28 and TRBJ1-1, with D possibly TRBD1 on 5 matching bases. Germline lookup yields CDR1 MDHEN and CDR2 SYDVKM. The CDR3 has 13 residues. The germline V and J ends were trimmed by 2 bases and 8 bases, with 12 bases remaining between them. DNA of the CDR3: TGTGCCAGCAGTTTACGAGGGGTCCGGGAAGCTTTCTTT. Translation: CASSLRGVREAFF. Together with reference TRBV28 and TRBJ1-1, the CDR3 gives the full variable domain: DVKVTQSSRYLVKRTGEKVFLECVQDMDHENMFWYRQDPGLGLRLIYFSYDVKMKEKGDIPEGYSVSREKKERFSLILESASTNQTSMYLCASSLRGVREAFFGQGTRLTVV.

This clone was observed a single time. The chain uses TRBV7-2 and TRBJ2-7; D is uncertain. Deletions cut 6 bases from V and 1 base from J, with 7 bases between. Germline CDR1 is SGHTA and CDR2 is FQGNSA. The CDR3 is 12 residues long. The CDR3 loop reads CASSYNSYEQYF. CDR3 nucleotides: TGTGCCAGCAGTTATAATTCCTACGAGCAGTACTTC. The full variable domain, completed using reference TRBV7-2 and TRBJ2-7, is GAGVSQSPSNKVTEKGKDVELRCDPISGHTALYWYRQSLGQGLEFLIYFQGNSAPDKSGLPSDRFSAERTGGSVSTLTIQRTQQEDSAVYLCASSYNSYEQYFGPGTRLTVT.

This chain's CDR3 is CASSLAGRAEAFF. The CDR3 DNA sequence: TGTGCCAGCAGCTTAGCAGGGCGCGCTGAAGCTTTCTTT. The chain couples TRBV7-6 to TRBJ1-1, with no clear D. This CDR3 comprises 13 residues. Looked up from germline, CDR1 is SGHVS and CDR2 is FNYEAQ. Trimming cost V 0 bases and J 6 bases, with 8 bases left between them.

CDR3 region: CASSVNPGQGLSRPNEKLFF. CDR3 nucleotide sequence: TGTGCCAGCAGCGTTAACCCGGGACAGGGGCTGAGTAGGCCTAATGAAAAACTGTTTTTT. J is TRBJ1-4 and V is TRBV9, with 10 bases identical to TRBD1. V lost 2 bases, J lost 3 bases, and 16 bases stayed unmatched. Germline V CDR1 and CDR2: SGDLS, YYNGEE. This CDR3 is 20 amino acids long.

In nucleotides, the CDR3 is TGTGCCAGCAAAAGACAGGGGTATTACGAGCAGTACTTC. Its protein is CASKRQGYYEQYF. The chain employs TRBV11-1 and TRBJ2-7; 8 nucleotides agree with TRBD1. Germline CDR1 reads SGHAT; CDR2 reads FQDESV (reference sequence). This CDR3 has 13 amino acids. The J segment lost 4 bases and the V segment lost 7 bases, leaving 6 bases of the junction unmatched.

V usage is TRBV5-1 and J usage is TRBJ2-2; 9 bases align to TRBD2. Germline-derived CDR1 and CDR2 are SGHRS and YFSETQ. V lost 2 bases, J lost 7 bases, and 9 bases stayed unmatched. The CDR3 covers 16 residues. The CDR3 region has the DNA TGCGCCAGCAGCTTCGCTAGCGGGGCCGCCGGCGGGGAGCTGTTTTTT. Residues: CASSFASGAAGGELFF.

V and J are TRBV4-1 and TRBJ1-2, with 10 bases fitting TRBD1. V lost 4 bases, J lost 5 bases, and 10 bases stayed unmatched. The CDR3 has 16 residues. Germline V CDR1 and CDR2: MGHRA, YSYEKL. CDR3 protein: CASSPNPTGGGYGYTF. In DNA form, the CDR3 reads TGCGCCAGCAGCCCAAATCCGACAGGGGGCGGATATGGCTACACCTTC.

The chain couples TRBV19 to TRBJ1-5; D remains ambiguous. CDR3 length equals 14 residues. The V and J ends lost 2 bases and 4 bases respectively, with 9 bases between them. Per the germline V gene, CDR1 is LNHDA and CDR2 is SQIVND (reference sequence). This CDR3 reads CASSISRMNQPQHF. In nucleotides, the CDR3 is TGTGCCAGTAGTATAAGTCGGATGAATCAGCCCCAGCATTTT.

J is TRBJ2-5 and V is TRBV30; weak D call: TRBD2 (5 bases). This CDR3 comprises 15 residues. The V and J ends lost 0 bases and 0 bases respectively, with 11 bases between them. CDR1 GTSNPN and CDR2 SVGIG come from the germline V gene (reference sequence). CDR3 DNA: TGTGCCTGGAGTGTTCTCTACGGGAACCAAGAGACCCAGTACTTC. This codes for CAWSVLYGNQETQYF.

The rearrangement uses TRBV2 and TRBJ2-3; 9 bases match TRBD1. V shed 6 bases and J 1 base; nucleotides not matched to a gene: 14. The CDR3 length is 18 residues. Germline CDR1 is SNHLY and CDR2 is FYNNEI. The CDR3 is CASSARDRAVSGTDTQYF. In nucleotides, the CDR3 is TGTGCCAGCAGCGCCCGGGACAGGGCGGTGTCCGGCACAGATACGCAGTATTTT.

The rearrangement joins TRBV4-3 to TRBJ2-7, with TRBD2 matching 10 bases. CDR1 LGHNA and CDR2 YSLEER come from the germline V gene. J gave up 2 bases and V 4 bases, and 5 bases lay outside the gene matches. The CDR3 is made up of 15 amino acids. The CDR3 DNA reads TGCGCCAGCAGCCGTACAGCGGGGGGGCCCTACGAGCAGTACTTC. Its translation: CASSRTAGGPYEQYF.

The V call is TRBV4-1, the J call TRBJ1-2; no reliable D call. V shed 0 bases and J shed 0 bases, with 14 bases lying between them. Germline lookup yields CDR1 MGHRA and CDR2 YSYEKL. This CDR3 has 17 residues. CDR3 bases: TGCGCCAGCAGCCAAGAGTTGGTGCGGGGATCTAACTATGGCTACACCTTC. Protein: CASSQELVRGSNYGYTF.

The rearrangement joins TRBV5-1 to TRBJ1-2, with 7 bases identical to TRBD1. The germline V gene encodes CDR1 SGHRS and CDR2 YFSETQ. V shed 3 bases and J 2 bases; nucleotides not matched to a gene: 4. The CDR3 totals 14 residues. CDR3: CASSSTGQNYGYTF. CDR3 nucleotides: TGCGCCAGCAGCTCAACGGGACAGAACTATGGCTACACCTTC.

This rearrangement joins TRBV2 to TRBJ2-4; no firm D call. The V gene's germline CDR1 is SNHLY and CDR2 FYNNEI. Trimming cost V 6 bases and J 3 bases, with 12 bases left between them. This CDR3 has 14 amino acids. The CDR3 region is CASRESFIKNIQYF. CDR3 coding DNA: TGTGCCAGCAGGGAAAGCTTTATCAAAAACATTCAGTACTTC.

This chain connects TRBV5-4 to TRBJ2-7; 8 nucleotides line up with TRBD2. Trimming cost V 1 base and J 0 bases; bases outside gene matches: 0. The CDR3 has 14 residues. The germline gives CDR1 SGHNT, CDR2 YYREEE (reference sequence). Written as DNA, the CDR3 is TGTGCCAGCAGCTTGAGCGGGGGCTCCTACGAGCAGTACTTC. It codes for CASSLSGGSYEQYF.

The V and J genes are TRBV10-1 and TRBJ2-1; 9 bases are shared with TRBD2. The CDR3 contains 18 residues. CDR1 and CDR2 (germline): WNHNN, SYGVQD (reference sequence). Trimming took 2 bases from V and 7 from J; bases not matched to a gene: 15. Written as DNA, the CDR3 is TGCGCCAGCAGTGAGGGTGGCGGGAGGGCCCCCTTCTTGAATGAGCAGTTCTTC. Its translation: CASSEGGGRAPFLNEQFF.

J is TRBJ2-3 and V is TRBV5-1; the D is unclear. Trimming stripped 0 bases from V and 3 bases from J, with 14 bases between. Per germline, CDR1 SGHRS and CDR2 YFSETQ. This CDR3 comprises 16 residues. The CDR3 spells CASSLVPAPVTDTQYF. CDR3 DNA sequence: TGCGCCAGCAGCTTGGTGCCAGCCCCCGTTACAGATACGCAGTATTTT. Drawing the rest from reference TRBV5-1 and TRBJ2-3, the complete variable domain is KAGVTQTPRYLIKTRGQQVTLSCSPISGHRSVSWYQQTPGQGLQFLFEYFSETQRNKGNFPGRFSGRQFSNSRSEMNVSTLELGDSALYLCASSLVPAPVTDTQYFGPGTRLTVL.

The chain uses TRBV4-2 and TRBJ1-2; 10 bases are a match to TRBD1. The germline V gene encodes CDR1 LGHNA and CDR2 YNFKEQ. The CDR3 length is 14 residues. V was clipped by 4 bases and J by 4 bases; unmatched bases: 3. CDR3 amino acids: CASSPRTGGYGYTF. The CDR3, as DNA: TGTGCCAGCAGCCCGAGGACAGGGGGCTATGGCTACACCTTC.

This chain uses TRBV11-2 with TRBJ2-5; D ambiguous. The V and J ends lost 5 bases and 2 bases respectively, with 9 bases between them. The CDR3 spans 13 residues. The V gene's germline CDR1 is SGHAT and CDR2 FQNNGV. The CDR3 sequence: CASSRATQETQYF. The DNA of the CDR3 is TGTGCCAGCAGCCGGGCTACTCAAGAGACCCAGTACTTC.